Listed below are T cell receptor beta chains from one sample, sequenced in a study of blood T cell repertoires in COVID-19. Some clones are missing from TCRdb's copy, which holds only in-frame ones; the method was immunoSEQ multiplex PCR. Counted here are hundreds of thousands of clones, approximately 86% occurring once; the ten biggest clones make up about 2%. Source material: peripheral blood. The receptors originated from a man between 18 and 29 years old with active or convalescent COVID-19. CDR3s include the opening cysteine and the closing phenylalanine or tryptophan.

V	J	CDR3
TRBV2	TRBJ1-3	CASSWGTGDSGNTIYF
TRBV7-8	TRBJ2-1	CASSLGLAGGTHNEQFF
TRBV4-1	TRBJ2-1	CASSLPQGFFDEQFF
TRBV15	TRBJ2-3	CATSRLAGAPTDTQYF
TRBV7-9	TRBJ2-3	CASSPGSTLNTQYF
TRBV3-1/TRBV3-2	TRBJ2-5	CASSQLGGGWETQYF
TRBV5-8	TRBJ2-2	CASSFRGRRTGELFF
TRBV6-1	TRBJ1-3	CASSEGRGPLETIYF
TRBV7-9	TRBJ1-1	CASSLLPITEAFF
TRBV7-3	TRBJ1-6	CASSLEGASPLHF
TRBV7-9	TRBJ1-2	CASSLQGKVGYTF
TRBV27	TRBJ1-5	CASSSGTGGNQPQHF
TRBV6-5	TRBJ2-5	CASSYLRRGWETQYF
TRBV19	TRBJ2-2	CASRDGGGGGFTGELFF
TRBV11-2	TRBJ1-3	CASSSWGESGNTIYF
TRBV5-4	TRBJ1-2	CASSLWGVMNYGYTF
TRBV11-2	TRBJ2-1	CASSLDQRVSGGYNEQFF
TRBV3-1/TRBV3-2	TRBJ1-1	CASSPRDRGFMNTEAFF
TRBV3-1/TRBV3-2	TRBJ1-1	CASSALWGDGGNTEAFF
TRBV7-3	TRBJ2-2	CASSLIPQPTGITGELFF
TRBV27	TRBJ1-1	CASSSQVHTEAFF
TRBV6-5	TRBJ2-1	CASGERDYNEQFF
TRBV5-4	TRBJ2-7	CASSLEGDRGYEQYF
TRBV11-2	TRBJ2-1	CASSLLAGGNEQFF
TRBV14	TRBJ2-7	CASSQGAKRYEQYF
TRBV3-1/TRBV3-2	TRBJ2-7	CASSQARGVKSYEQYF
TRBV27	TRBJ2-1	CASSPSPSGGYNEQFF
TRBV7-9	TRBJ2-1	CAAARDSDQYNEQFF
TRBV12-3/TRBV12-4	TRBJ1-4	CASSFRGSEKLFF
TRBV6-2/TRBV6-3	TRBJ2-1	CASSFGLAGPYNEQFF
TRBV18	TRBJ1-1	CASSPPGQERDRAFF
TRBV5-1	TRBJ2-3	CASSPDRGTDTQYF
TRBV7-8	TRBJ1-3	CASSWQRSSGNTIYF
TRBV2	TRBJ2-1	CASSELQTLGGSYNEQFF
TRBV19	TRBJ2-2	CASSTGQGANTGELFF
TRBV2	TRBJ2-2	CASSEIAGVDGGTGELFF
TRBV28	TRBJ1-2	CASSTGQFGYTF
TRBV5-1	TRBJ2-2	CASTGLAENTGELFF
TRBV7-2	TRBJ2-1	CASSLEALSLNEQFF
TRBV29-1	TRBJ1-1	CSVEDWVQGNTEAFF
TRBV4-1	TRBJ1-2	CASSQGTGAGANYGYTF
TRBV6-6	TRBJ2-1	CASSYNPRTGGYEQFF
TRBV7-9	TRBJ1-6	CASSLRTGVVSPLHF
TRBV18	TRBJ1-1	CASSPGTGRTEAFF
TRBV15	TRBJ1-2	CATSKDRGDGYTF